The subject of this entry is one T cell receptor beta chain. This entry is derived from a study of blood T cell repertoires in COVID-19. On the study more broadly: Specimens from acute and convalescent COVID-19 originated in the United States, Italy and Spain. From T cells, B-cell-depleted T cells, or PBMCs came the material, which was cDNA or gDNA.

Trimming removed 5 bases from V and 3 bases from J; junction bases left unmatched: 6. The CDR3 extends over 15 amino acids. Germline V gene sequence: CDR1 MNHEY, CDR2 SVGAGI. Original analysis: Quantification of nucleated cells was approximated via reference gene primer amplification. Clones were read by immunoSEQ multiplex PCR, and TCRdb kept only the in-frame ones, dropping some. D and trimming were read from the DNA, whereas the V and J calls and clone size are those reported in that table. The sample lists some 400,000 clones, over 75% seen once, with roughly 2% in the top ten. Patients in Seattle were enrolled during active infection, then followed longitudinally.

The TCR sequence derives from a woman between 55 and 75 years old with COVID-19, enrolled during active disease. The chain recombines TRBV6-5 with TRBJ1-4; 7 positions agree with TRBD1. Sequenced sample: peripheral blood. DNA of the CDR3: TGTGCCAGCAGTACAGACAGGGTTGCTAATGAAAAACTGTTTTTT. Protein sequence: CASSTDRVANEKLFF.